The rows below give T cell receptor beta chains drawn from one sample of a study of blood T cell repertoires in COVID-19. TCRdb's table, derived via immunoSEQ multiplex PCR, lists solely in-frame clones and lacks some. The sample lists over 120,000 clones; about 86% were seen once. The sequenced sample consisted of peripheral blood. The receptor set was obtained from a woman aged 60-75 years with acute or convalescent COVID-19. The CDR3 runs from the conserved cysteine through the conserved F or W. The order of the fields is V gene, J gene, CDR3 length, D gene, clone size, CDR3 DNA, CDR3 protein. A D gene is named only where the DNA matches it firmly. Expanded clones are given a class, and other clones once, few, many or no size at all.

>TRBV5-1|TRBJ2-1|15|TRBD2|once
TGCGCCAGCAGCTTGGTGGCGGGAGCGCAACTTGAGCAGTTCTTC
CASSLVAGAQLEQFF
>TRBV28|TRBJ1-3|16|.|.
TGTGCCAGCAGTTTCTCGGCAGGGCACTCTGGAAACACCATATATTTT
CASSFSAGHSGNTIYF
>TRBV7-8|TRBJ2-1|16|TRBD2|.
TGTGCCAGCAGCTTAGCATTAGCGGGAGTGAACAATGAGCAGTTCTTC
CASSLALAGVNNEQFF
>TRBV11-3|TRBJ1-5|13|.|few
TGTGCCAGCAGCTTAGAGTTGAGTCAGCCCCAGCATTTT
CASSLELSQPQHF
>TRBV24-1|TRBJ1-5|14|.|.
TGTGCCACCAGTGGGGAGGGGTTCGGTCAGCCCCAGCATTTT
CATSGEGFGQPQHF
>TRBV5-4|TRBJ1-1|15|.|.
TGTGCCAGCAGCTTGGGTGGGGGCACCCGCGCTGAAGCTTTCTTT
CASSLGGGTRAEAFF
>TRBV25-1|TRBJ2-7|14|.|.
TGTGCCAGCAGTAAGGAAGCGGGTCACTACGAGCAGTACTTC
CASSKEAGHYEQYF
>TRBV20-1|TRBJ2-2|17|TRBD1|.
TGCAGTGCTAGTCCTTTGAGGGGACAGGTCAGGACCGGGGAGCTGTTTTTT
CSASPLRGQVRTGELFF
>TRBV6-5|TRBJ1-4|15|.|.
TGTGCCAGCAGTTTGGCAACCACAACTAATGAAAAACTGTTTTTT
CASSLATTTNEKLFF
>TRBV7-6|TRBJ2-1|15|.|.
TGTGCCAGCAGCTTAGAACAGCGGCGGGACAATGAGCAGTTCTTC
CASSLEQRRDNEQFF
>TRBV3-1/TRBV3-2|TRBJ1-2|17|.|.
TGTGCCAGCAGCCAACCTTTCCCACCCGGGGTGTACTTCTGCTACACCTTC
CASSQPFPPGVYFCYTF
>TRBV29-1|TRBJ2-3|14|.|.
TGCAGCGTTGTCCGGCTGTGGGGCTCAGATACGCAGTATTTT
CSVVRLWGSDTQYF
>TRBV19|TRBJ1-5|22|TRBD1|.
TGTGCCAGTAGTTTCCGGGGACAGGGACCCCTCCGAGCCCGAGTCAGCAATCAGCCCCAGCATTTT
CASSFRGQGPLRARVSNQPQHF
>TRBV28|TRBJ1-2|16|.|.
TGTGCCAGCAGTTTAGGTTCCTTGGGGGGGCTAGAGGGCTACACCTTC
CASSLGSLGGLEGYTF
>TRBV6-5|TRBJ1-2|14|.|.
TGTGCCAGCAGTTACTCGGAAAACAGGGCTGGCTACACCTTC
CASSYSENRAGYTF
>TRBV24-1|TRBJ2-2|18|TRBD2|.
TGTGCCACCAGTGATTTGAGCGGGAGACACGATAACACCGGGGAGCTGTTTTTT
CATSDLSGRHDNTGELFF
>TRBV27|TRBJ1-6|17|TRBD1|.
TGTGCCAGCAGTTTCCTCGAAGGGGGCAGTTGGAATTCACCCCTCCACTTT
CASSFLEGGSWNSPLHF
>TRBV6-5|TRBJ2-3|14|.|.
TGTGCCGGCCGGGCGGCTGGAGGCGTACATACGCAGTATTTT
CAGRAAGGVHTQYF
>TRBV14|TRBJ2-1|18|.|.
TGTGCCAGCAGCCAGGGGGTCGGAGGGAGCAAGGGCTACAATGAGCAGTTCTTC
CASSQGVGGSKGYNEQFF
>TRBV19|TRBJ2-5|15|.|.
TGTGCCAGTCGCCCGGGGGGCGCGTACCAAGAGACCCAGTACTTC
CASRPGGAYQETQYF
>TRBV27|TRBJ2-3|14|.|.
TGTGCCAGCGGGGCGGGACCCGGGGGAAATACGCAGTATTTT
CASGAGPGGNTQYF
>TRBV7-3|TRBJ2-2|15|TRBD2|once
TGTGCCAGCAGCCTAGCGGGAGGTGTTGGCGGGGAGCTGTTTTTT
CASSLAGGVGGELFF
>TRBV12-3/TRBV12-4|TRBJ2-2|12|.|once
TGTGCCACCGGGGGTAGCACCGGGGAGCTGTTTTTT
CATGGSTGELFF
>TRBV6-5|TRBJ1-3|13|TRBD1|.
TGTGCCAGCATAGGGGGCGTCGGAAACACCATATATTTT
CASIGGVGNTIYF
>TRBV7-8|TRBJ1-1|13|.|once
TGTGCCAGCAGCTTAGGGGGTCGGGGGGAAGCTTTCTTT
CASSLGGRGEAFF
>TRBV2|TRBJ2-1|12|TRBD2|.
TGTGCCAGCAGTGATGGCGGGAGAGGGCAGTTCTTC
CASSDGGRGQFF
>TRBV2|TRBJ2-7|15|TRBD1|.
TGTGCCAGCAGGGTCGGACAGGCCCCTTCCTACGAGCAGTACTTC
CASRVGQAPSYEQYF
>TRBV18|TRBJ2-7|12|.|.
TGTGCCAGCTCTCGGTATACGGACGAGCAGTACTTC
CASSRYTDEQYF
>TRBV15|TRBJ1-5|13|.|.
TGTGCCACCAGCAGTGAACTCAATCAGCCCCAGCATTTT
CATSSELNQPQHF
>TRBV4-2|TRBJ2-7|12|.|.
TGTGCCAGCAGCCAATCGAGGGCCGAGCAGTACTTC
CASSQSRAEQYF
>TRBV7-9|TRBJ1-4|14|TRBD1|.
TGTGCCAGCAGCTTATACCAGGGGGATGAAAAACTGTTTTTT
CASSLYQGDEKLFF
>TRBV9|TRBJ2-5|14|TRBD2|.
TGTGCCAGCAGCGTCGGGACTATGCAAGAGACCCAGTACTTC
CASSVGTMQETQYF
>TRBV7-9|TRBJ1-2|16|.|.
TGTGCCAGCAGCTCGCCCACAGGGTGGCCTAACTATGGCTACACCTTC
CASSSPTGWPNYGYTF
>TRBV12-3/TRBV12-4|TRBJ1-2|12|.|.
TGTGCCAGCAGCCTTGGAGGGGTCGGCTACACCTTC
CASSLGGVGYTF
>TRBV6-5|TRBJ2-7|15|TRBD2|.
TGTGCCAGCAGTTGGGGGGGGGTAGGGACCTACGAGCAGTACTTC
CASSWGGVGTYEQYF
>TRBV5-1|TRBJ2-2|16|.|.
TGCGCCAGCAGCTTGTGGGGCTCTCTGAACACCGGGGAGCTGTTTTTT
CASSLWGSLNTGELFF
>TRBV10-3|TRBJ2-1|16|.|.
TGTGCCATCAGTGAGTTTAACCCCCGACAGACCTTTGAGCAGTTCTTC
CAISEFNPRQTFEQFF
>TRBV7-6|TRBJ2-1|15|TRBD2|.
TGTGCCAGCAGCTTAGTAGCGGGAACCTACAATGAGCAGTTCTTC
CASSLVAGTYNEQFF
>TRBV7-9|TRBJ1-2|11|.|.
TGTGCCAGCAGTACTAACTATGGCTACACCTTC
CASSTNYGYTF
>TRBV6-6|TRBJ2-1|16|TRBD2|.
TGTGCCAGCAGTTACCTCCCGGCTAGCGGCTACAATGAGCAGTTCTTC
CASSYLPASGYNEQFF
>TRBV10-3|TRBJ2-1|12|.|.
TGTGCCATCCGACGAGGGTCCAATGAGCAGTTCTTC
CAIRRGSNEQFF
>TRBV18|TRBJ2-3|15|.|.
TGTGCCAGCTCACCCAGACAGCCTCTCACAGATACGCAGTATTTT
CASSPRQPLTDTQYF
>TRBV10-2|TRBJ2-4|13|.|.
TGCGCCAGCAGTGATCTAGCCAAAAACATTCAGTACTTC
CASSDLAKNIQYF
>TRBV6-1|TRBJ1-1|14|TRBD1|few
TGTGCCAGCAGTGAGCTACAGGGGGCCACTGAAGCTTTCTTT
CASSELQGATEAFF
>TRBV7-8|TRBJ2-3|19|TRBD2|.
TGTGCCAGCAGCTTAGGTCGGCTAGCGGGAGGTAGGCGCACAGATACGCAGTATTTT
CASSLGRLAGGRRTDTQYF
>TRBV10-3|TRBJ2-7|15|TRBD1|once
TGTGCCATCACTTTGGGCGAAACAGGGGTAGACGAGCAGTACTTC
CAITLGETGVDEQYF
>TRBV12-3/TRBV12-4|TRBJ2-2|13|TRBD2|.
TGTGCCAGCAGATTAGCGGGAGAGGGGGAGCTGTTTTTT
CASRLAGEGELFF
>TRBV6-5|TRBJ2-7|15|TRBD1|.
TGTGCCAGCAAACCGCCGGGACAGGGGGTTAGCGAGCAGTACTTC
CASKPPGQGVSEQYF
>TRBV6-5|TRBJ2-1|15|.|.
TGTGCCAGCAGTTTGTCCGGGAGCGGCGCTTATGAGCAGTTCTTC
CASSLSGSGAYEQFF
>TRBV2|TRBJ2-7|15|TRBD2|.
TGTGCCAGCGGCCCCCGCAGGACTAGCGGCTACGAGCAGTACTTC
CASGPRRTSGYEQYF
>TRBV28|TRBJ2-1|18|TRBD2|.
TGTGCCAGCAGTTCCCAAACTCTCACTAGCGGGGTCCTCTATGAGCAGTTCTTC
CASSSQTLTSGVLYEQFF
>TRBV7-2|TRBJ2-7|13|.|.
TGTGCCAGCAGACCGGGACAAGTCTACGAGCAGTACTTC
CASRPGQVYEQYF
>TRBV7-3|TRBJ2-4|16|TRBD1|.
TGTGCCAGCAGCCAACACACAGGGGGCGGTAAAAACATTCAGTACTTC
CASSQHTGGGKNIQYF
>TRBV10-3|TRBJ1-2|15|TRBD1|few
TGTGCCATCAGGAAACAGGGGGAACGTACCTATGGCTACACCTTC
CAIRKQGERTYGYTF
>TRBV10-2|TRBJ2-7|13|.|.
TGCGCCAGCATGGGACACGACTCCTACGAGCAGTACTTC
CASMGHDSYEQYF
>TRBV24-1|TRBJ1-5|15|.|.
TGTGCCACCGGCGACAGCCGTTATAGCAATCAGCCCCAGCATTTT
CATGDSRYSNQPQHF
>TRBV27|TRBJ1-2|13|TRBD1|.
TGTGCCAGCACTGGACAGGACGGCTATGGCTACACCTTC
CASTGQDGYGYTF
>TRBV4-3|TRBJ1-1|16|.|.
TGCGCCAGCAGCTTGGGGAGGTTGGGCCCGAACACTGAAGCTTTCTTT
CASSLGRLGPNTEAFF
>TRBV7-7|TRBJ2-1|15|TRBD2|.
TGTGCTAGCAGTCAACTAGCGGGAGAGTACAATGAGCAGTTCTTC
CASSQLAGEYNEQFF
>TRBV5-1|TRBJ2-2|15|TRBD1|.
TGCGCCAGCAGCTTGGTGGGACAGGGGGCCGGGGAGCTGTTTTTT
CASSLVGQGAGELFF